This TCR beta chain is drawn from a study of identical twins. This clonotype was recorded a few times. TCRdb reprocessed the 5' RACE reads with MiXCR, giving one entry per CDR3 protein. The sample yields about 1.7 million distinct CDR3 sequences, less than 35% seen once. Germline loops: CDR1 SGHRS, CDR2 YFSETQ. CDR3 size: 18 residues. After removal of 3 bases from V and 0 bases from J, the junction contained 11 bases not matched to a gene. V and J are TRBV5-1 and TRBJ2-3, with 9 bases fitting TRBD2. Sequenced sample: cord blood. The receptor comes from a newborn girl in good health. CDR3 sequence: CASSSVAGVPLSTDTQYF. The CDR3 DNA follows: TGCGCCAGCAGCTCTGTAGCGGGAGTACCCCTTAGCACAGATACGCAGTATTTT.